The text below deals with one TCR beta chain. Its antigen remains undetermined. Base qualities are not recorded, but no much larger clone differs from it by a single base. Receptor libraries were prepared by the immunoSEQ multiplex PCR assay. Drawn from immuneACCESS, this table holds only the in-frame rearrangements with V and J called that TCRdb kept. Clones are partly lost; checked studies trace under half to an unresolved V gene and leave the rest unexplained. The sample records 35,000 to 55,000 clones, 90% to 95% of which are singletons. 2.2% of the sample comes from the top ten. The data derive from a study of T cell changes during pregnancy in multiple sclerosis (dated by TCRdb to about 2019). Turning to the overall study: The study looked at changes in the T cell repertoire across pregnancy in women with multiple sclerosis.

Based on the germline V gene, the CDR1 and CDR2 sequences are LGHNA and YSLEER. At the junction V is shortened by 6 bases and J by 7 bases, with 15 bases in between. The CDR3 covers 14 residues, taking in both the cysteine and the phenylalanine. The only DNA kept is the CDR3, 42 bases in frame from the first base. This receptor was taken from a female donor with multiple sclerosis, enrolled in a pregnancy study. The sequencing used peripheral blood, collected in the third trimester of pregnancy. The chain employs TRBV4-3 and TRBJ1-4; 5 matching bases give a weak D call of TRBD1. The CDR3 region: CASRGGNWGEKLFF. In nucleotide form, the sequence is TGCGCCAGCAGGGGGGGAAATTGGGGTGAAAAACTGTTTTTT.